This TCR beta chain was profiled in a study of OX40 agonist ivuxolimab in advanced cancers. Whole-study results and caveats: Nonresponders, in some cases, also had low normalized T-cell clonal expansion.

V dropped 4 bases and J dropped 5 bases, with 15 bases sitting between them. This CDR3 has 15 amino acids. Germline V gene sequence: CDR1 MDHEN, CDR2 SYDVKM. Regarding this clone: Its antigen is still unknown.

Generated by immunoSEQ multiplex PCR, the TCRdb table keeps only in-frame clones and is missing some. The data contain around 31,000 clones, roughly 87% of them singletons. Samples were taken at baseline and on day 1 of cycles 4 and 7. This clonotype was sampled from an adult with an advanced solid tumor such as melanoma, head and neck, liver or kidney cancer. Sequenced here: CD4+ or CD8+ T cells sorted from blood, sampled in a trial of the OX40 agonist ivuxolimab. The rearrangement uses TRBV28 and TRBJ2-1; D is unclear. For the CDR3, the DNA is TGTGCCAGCAGTTCACCCGAGCTTCAGGACAATGAGCAGTTCTTC. Translated, it gives CASSSPELQDNEQFF. The variable domain in full, completed from reference TRBV28 and TRBJ2-1, reads DVKVTQSSRYLVKRTGEKVFLECVQDMDHENMFWYRQDPGLGLRLIYFSYDVKMKEKGDIPEGYSVSREKKERFSLILESASTNQTSMYLCASSSPELQDNEQFFGPGTRLTVL.